This T cell receptor beta chain was profiled in a study of radiotherapy plus CTLA-4 blockade in lung cancer (dated by TCRdb to 2017 to 2018). For context, the study as a whole: Among enrolled patients, roughly 20% had an objective response and approximately 30% reached disease control. Broader findings and caveats from the paper: After treatment with radiotherapy and ipilimumab, TCR clones that came from tumors expanded in the peripheral blood. Early dynamic changes in blood T cell clones, together with increased serum interferon-beta after radiation, were reported as the strongest predictors of response.

In regard to this clone: This clone's antigen is unknown. Base qualities were left out, and no much larger clone turns up one base away.

Library construction relied on the immunoSEQ multiplex PCR assay. The source is immuneACCESS, and TCRdb retained only in-frame sequences with V and J called. Part of the clones is not carried over; for the studies checked, unresolved V genes explain less than half of this, and the remainder is unexplained. This sample has fewer than 55,000 clones in its table, and roughly 81% of those were observed once. Around a quarter of the sample rests with the top ten. In this study, focal radiation therapy paired with CTLA-4 blockade (ipilimumab) was tested in patients who had chemo-refractory metastatic non-small-cell lung cancer. Reading the germline V gene gives CDR1 SGHDT and CDR2 YYEEEE. The V and J ends are trimmed by 0 bases and 5 bases, leaving 8 bases between them. The CDR3 has 13 amino acids, counting the end cysteine and phenylalanine. Just CDR3 DNA is preserved here, 39 bases in frame from base 1.

This TCR came from a human donor with non-small cell lung cancer whose response to radiotherapy plus ipilimumab could not be evaluated. The V and J genes are TRBV5-6 and TRBJ1-1, with the D gene call left open. The specimen was peripheral blood, collected from a patient treated with radiotherapy plus ipilimumab. The nucleotide sequence is given as TGTGCCAGCAGCTTGGAGTGGAGGACTGAAGCTTTCTTT. Translated, it gives CASSLEWRTEAFF.